This T cell receptor (beta chain) was recorded in a study of beta chain features in type 1 diabetes. Study outcomes and limitations: Among patients, naive, central memory and Treg TCRB repertoires appeared more similar than among healthy donors. VDJ junctions from type 1 diabetes patients carried fewer insertions and larger deletions. Sequencing of cDNA might inflate the share of cells that strongly express TCR. Whether TCRB rearrangement is influenced by HLA type was left unresolved in this analysis. A moderate, significant TCRB CDR3 shortening appeared in type 1 diabetes across four CD4+ subsets.

Comments on this clone: What it recognizes is unknown.

Expressed TCRB transcripts were sequenced after all isolated RNA was converted to cDNA. TCRdb keeps only in-frame clones here, not all; method: immunoSEQ multiplex PCR. The profile shows about 650,000 clones, approximately 13% of them singletons. The sequence was collected from a man in his thirties or forties with type 1 diabetes. Sequenced material: naive CD4+ T cells from blood.

CDR3 coding DNA: TGTGCCAGCAGCTTCCAAGCGGGTGGCTCCTATAATTCACCCCTCCACTTT. It yields the protein CASSFQAGGSYNSPLHF. The rearrangement links TRBV7-2 to TRBJ1-6; D gene uncertain. The CDR3 has 17 residues. V was pared by 3 bases and J by 0 bases, with 12 bases between. In germline, CDR1 is SGHTA, CDR2 FQGNSA.